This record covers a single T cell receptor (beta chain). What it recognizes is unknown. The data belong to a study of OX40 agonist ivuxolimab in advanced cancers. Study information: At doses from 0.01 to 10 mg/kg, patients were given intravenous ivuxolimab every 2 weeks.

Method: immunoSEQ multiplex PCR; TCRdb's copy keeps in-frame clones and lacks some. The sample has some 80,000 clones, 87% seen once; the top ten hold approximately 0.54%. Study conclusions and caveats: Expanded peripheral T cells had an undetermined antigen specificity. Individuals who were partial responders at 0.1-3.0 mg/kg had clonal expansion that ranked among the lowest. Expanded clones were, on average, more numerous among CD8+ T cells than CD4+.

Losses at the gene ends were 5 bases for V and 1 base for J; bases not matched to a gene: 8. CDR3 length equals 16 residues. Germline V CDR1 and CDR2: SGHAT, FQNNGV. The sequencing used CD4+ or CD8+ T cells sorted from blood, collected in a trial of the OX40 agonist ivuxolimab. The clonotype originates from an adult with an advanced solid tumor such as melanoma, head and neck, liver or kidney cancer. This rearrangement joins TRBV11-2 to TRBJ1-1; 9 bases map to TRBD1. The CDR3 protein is CASSRTGAPSNTEAFF. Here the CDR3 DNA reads TGTGCCAGCAGCCGGACAGGGGCCCCTTCGAACACTGAAGCTTTCTTT.